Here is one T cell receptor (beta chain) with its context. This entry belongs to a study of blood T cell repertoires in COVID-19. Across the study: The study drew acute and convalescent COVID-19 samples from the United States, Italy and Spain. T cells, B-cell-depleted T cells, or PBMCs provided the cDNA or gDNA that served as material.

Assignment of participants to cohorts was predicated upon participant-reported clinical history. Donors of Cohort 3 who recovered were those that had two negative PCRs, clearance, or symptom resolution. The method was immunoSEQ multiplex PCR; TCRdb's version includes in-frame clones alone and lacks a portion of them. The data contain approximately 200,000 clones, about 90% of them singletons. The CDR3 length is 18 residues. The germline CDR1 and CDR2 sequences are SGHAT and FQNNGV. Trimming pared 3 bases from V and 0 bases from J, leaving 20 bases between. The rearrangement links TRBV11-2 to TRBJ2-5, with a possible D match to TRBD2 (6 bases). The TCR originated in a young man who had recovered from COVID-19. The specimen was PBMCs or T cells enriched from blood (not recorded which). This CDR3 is CASSFSFGGAAYQETQYF. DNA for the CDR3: TGTGCCAGCAGCTTCAGCTTTGGCGGGGCGGCATACCAAGAGACCCAGTACTTC.